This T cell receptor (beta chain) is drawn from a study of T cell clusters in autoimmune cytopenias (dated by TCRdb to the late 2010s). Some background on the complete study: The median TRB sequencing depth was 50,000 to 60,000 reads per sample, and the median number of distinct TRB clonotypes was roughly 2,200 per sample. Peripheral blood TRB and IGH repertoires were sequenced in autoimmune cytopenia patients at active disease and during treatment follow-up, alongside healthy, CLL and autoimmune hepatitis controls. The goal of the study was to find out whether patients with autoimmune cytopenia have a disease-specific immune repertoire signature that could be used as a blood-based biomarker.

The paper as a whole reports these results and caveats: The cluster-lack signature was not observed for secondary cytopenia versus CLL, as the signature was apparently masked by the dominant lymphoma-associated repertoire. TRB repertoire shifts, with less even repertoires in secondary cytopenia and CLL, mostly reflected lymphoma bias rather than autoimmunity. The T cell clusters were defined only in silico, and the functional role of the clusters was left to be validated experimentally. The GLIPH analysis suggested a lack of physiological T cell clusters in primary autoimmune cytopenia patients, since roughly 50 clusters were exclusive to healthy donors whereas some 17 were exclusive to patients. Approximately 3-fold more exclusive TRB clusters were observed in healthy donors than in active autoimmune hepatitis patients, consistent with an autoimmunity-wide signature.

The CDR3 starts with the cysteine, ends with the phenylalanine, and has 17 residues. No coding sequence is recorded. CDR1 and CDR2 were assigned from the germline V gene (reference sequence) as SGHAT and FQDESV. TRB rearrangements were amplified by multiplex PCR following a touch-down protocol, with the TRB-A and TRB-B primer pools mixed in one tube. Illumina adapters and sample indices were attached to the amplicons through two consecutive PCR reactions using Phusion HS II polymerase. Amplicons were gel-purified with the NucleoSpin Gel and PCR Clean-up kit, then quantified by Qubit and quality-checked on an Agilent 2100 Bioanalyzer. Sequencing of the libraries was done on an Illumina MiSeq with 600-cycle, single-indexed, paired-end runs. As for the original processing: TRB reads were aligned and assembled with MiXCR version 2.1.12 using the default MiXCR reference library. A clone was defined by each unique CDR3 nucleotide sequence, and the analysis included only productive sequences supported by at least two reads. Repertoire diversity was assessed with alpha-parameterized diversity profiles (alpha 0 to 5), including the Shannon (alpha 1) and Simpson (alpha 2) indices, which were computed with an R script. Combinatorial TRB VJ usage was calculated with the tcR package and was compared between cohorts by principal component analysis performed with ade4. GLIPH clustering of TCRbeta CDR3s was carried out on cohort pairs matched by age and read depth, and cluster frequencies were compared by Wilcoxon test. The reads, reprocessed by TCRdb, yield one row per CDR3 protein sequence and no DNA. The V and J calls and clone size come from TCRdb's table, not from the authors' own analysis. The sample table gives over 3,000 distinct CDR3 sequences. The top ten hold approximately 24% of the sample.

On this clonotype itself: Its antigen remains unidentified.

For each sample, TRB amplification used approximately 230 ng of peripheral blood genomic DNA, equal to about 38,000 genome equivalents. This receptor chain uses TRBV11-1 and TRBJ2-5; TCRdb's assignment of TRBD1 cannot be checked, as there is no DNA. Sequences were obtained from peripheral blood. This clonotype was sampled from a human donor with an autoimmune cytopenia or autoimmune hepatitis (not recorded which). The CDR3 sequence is CASSLATSGGHCETQYF.